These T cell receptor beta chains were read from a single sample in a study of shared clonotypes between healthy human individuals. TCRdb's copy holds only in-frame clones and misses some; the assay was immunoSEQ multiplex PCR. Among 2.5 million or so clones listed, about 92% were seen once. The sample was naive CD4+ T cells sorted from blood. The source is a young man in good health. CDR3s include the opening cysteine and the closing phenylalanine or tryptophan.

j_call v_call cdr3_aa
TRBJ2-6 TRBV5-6 CASSLGGYSGANVLTF
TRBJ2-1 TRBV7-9 CASSPTRAGRGLNEQFF
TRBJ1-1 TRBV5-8 CASSLTLWDSQLEAFF
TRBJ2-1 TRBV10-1 CASSERTGASSYNEQFF
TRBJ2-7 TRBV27 CASRKDGTPVSYEQYF
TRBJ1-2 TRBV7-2 CASSDAAGSRGYTF
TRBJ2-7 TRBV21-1 CATLRHSDYEQYF
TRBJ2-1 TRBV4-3 CASSLTGTSGRPRSNEQFF
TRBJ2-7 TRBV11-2 CASSPAGGEQYF
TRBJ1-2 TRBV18 CASSEDRVFGYTF
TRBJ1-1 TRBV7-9 CASSLPGTSSTEAFF
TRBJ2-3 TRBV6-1 CASRIAGVDTQYF
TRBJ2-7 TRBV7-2 CASSPRAGDSLEQYF
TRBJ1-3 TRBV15 CATSPTTGSGNTIYF
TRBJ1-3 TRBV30 CAQSYKGLGGNTIYF
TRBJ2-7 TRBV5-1 CASSFQESYEQYF
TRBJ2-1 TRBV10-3 CAISEVPEEAFF
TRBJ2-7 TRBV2 CASRRDSLAGPSYEQYF
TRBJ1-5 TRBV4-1 CASSHIGQAENQPQHF
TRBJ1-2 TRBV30 CAWSVLGQGYGYTF
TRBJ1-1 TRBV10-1 CASRPDRFRTEAFF
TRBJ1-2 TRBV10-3 CAISSDRGSGYTF
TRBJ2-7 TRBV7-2 CASSQSRLRYEQYF
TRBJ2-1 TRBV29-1 CSVERGSSGRSDEQFF
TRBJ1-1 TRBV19 CASSETGMNTEAFF
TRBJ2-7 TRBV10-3 CAISDGASYEQYF
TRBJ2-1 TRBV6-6 CATAGVRLLSYNEQFF
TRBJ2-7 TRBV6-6 CASSPGVNEQYF
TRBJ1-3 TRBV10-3 CAISAHQGVSGNTIYF
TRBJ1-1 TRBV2 CASSGSGSTEAFF
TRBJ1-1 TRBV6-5 CASSSKRTTEAFF
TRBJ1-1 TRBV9 CASSVVPAFF
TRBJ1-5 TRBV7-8 CASSLEMEVQQSNQPQHF
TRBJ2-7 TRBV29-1 CSVSRTGATYEQYF
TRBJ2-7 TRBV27 CASSLVATSGYEQYF
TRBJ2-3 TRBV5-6 CASSRFTLQLDTQYF
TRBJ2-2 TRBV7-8 CASSLDTAGANTGELFF
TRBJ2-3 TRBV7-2 CASSPWTSGRGDTQYF
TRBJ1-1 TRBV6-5 CASSFEGVGNTEAFF
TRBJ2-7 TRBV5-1 CASSRGANTGSYEQYF
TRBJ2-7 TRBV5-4 CASSPGTPSYEQYF
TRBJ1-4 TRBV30 CAWSVPWHRDPGEKLFF
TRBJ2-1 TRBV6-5 CASTREGWNEQFF
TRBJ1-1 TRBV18 CASSSGTNTEAFF
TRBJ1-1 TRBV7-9 CASSLAGQPPNTEAFF
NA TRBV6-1 CASSVTGTSGSYEQYF
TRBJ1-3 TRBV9 CASSVKTGGNLQDSGNTIYF
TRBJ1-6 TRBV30 CASSRTVGSPLHF
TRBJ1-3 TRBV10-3 CAISEMLAGYSGNTIYF